The present entry profiles one TCR beta chain with its context. The sample belongs to a study of T cell responses to AZD1222 COVID-19 vaccine. CDR1 and CDR2 (germline): SGHTA, FQGTGA. Germline trimming cut 5 bases from V and 4 bases from J; bases unmatched to any gene: 8. This CDR3 is 15 amino acids long. Data came from immunoSEQ multiplex PCR; TCRdb stores just in-frame clones and leaves some out. The sample has some 200,000 clones, approximately 89% seen once. This sequence joins TRBV7-3 and TRBJ2-7; the match to TRBD1 covers 10 bases. Material: peripheral blood, obtained 28 days after the second AZD1222 dose. The receptor was derived from an adult who received the AZD1222 COVID-19 vaccine. The CDR3 DNA is TGTGCCAGCAGCCAGTATCCGGGACAGGGGTACGAGCAGTACTTC. It encodes CASSQYPGQGYEQYF. The full variable domain, its missing parts supplied by reference TRBV7-3 and TRBJ2-7, is GAGVSQTPSNKVTEKGKYVELRCDPISGHTALYWYRQSLGQGPEFLIYFQGTGAADDSGLPNDRFFAVRPEGSVSTLKIQRTERGDSAVYLCASSQYPGQGYEQYFGPGTRLTVT.